Following are 21 T cell receptor beta chains from one sample sequenced in a study of control samples from healthy donors and cancer patients. Clones were sequenced by immunoSEQ multiplex PCR, and TCRdb holds only the in-frame ones, with some missing. This table holds approximately 150,000 clones, about 90% found once. The sequencing input was blood. Receptor source: a young woman in good health.

The gene calls are TRBV9 and TRBJ1-3; D gene uncertain. Deletions cut 4 bases from V and 0 bases from J, with 11 bases between. Germline assignment: CDR1 SGDLS and CDR2 YYNGEE. CDR3 size: 15 residues. CDR3 sequence: CASSTSIDSGNTIYF. For the CDR3, the DNA is TGTGCCAGCAGCACCTCCATAGACTCTGGAAACACCATATATTTT.

With regard to this clone: Within the sample, other DNA sequences also encode this same CDR3. The chain employs TRBV5-6 and TRBJ1-1; no reliable D call. The CDR3 extends over 14 amino acids. Trimming shortened V by 0 bases and J by 1 base, and 7 bases separated the two germline ends. Germline-derived CDR1 and CDR2 are SGHDT and YYEEEE. CDR3 nucleotide sequence: TGTGCCAGCAGCTTGGGTGGGAGGAACACTGAAGCTTTCTTT. This sequence encodes CASSLGGRNTEAFF.

The CDR3 spells CASSQQGLDYEQYF. The CDR3 coding sequence is TGCGCCAGCAGCCAACAGGGGTTAGACTACGAGCAGTACTTC. The chain combines TRBV5-1 with TRBJ2-7; 7 bases are a match to TRBD1. There are 14 residues in the CDR3. Per germline, CDR1 SGHRS and CDR2 YFSETQ. The junction had 7 bases not matched to a gene; V was cut back by 4 bases and J by 3 bases.

The V call is TRBV5-1, the J call TRBJ1-3; unclear D gene. V dropped 3 bases and J dropped 2 bases, with 9 bases sitting between them. CDR3 length equals 14 residues. Germline CDR1 is SGHRS and CDR2 is YFSETQ. Here the CDR3 DNA reads TGCGCCAGCAGCTCCGCGGGAACTGGAAACACCATATATTTT. Its protein is CASSSAGTGNTIYF.

The V call is TRBV5-1, the J call TRBJ1-4; 9 nucleotides match TRBD1. J gave up 5 bases and V 5 bases, and 4 bases lay outside the gene matches. The CDR3 is 14 amino acids. Germline V gives CDR1 SGHRS, CDR2 YFSETQ. The CDR3 spells CASRPGTGNEKLFF. In nucleotides, the CDR3 is TGCGCCAGCAGGCCCGGGACAGGGAATGAAAAACTGTTTTTT. Using reference TRBV5-1 and TRBJ1-4 for the parts outside the CDR3, the full variable domain is KAGVTQTPRYLIKTRGQQVTLSCSPISGHRSVSWYQQTPGQGLQFLFEYFSETQRNKGNFPGRFSGRQFSNSRSEMNVSTLELGDSALYLCASRPGTGNEKLFFGSGTQLSVL.

This chain links TRBV19 with TRBJ2-1; 7 bases are shared with TRBD1. Germline V gives CDR1 LNHDA, CDR2 SQIVND (reference sequence). The CDR3 is made up of 14 amino acids. After removal of 6 bases from V and 2 bases from J, the junction contained 4 bases not matched to a gene. The CDR3 coding sequence is TGTGCCAGTAGGCCACAGGGGCCCTACAATGAGCAGTTCTTC. This codes for CASRPQGPYNEQFF.

The J gene is TRBJ1-2, the V gene TRBV11-2; D is uncertain. Germline V lookup: CDR1 SGHAT, CDR2 FQNNGV. This CDR3 spans 13 amino acids. Trimming shortened V by 0 bases and J by 4 bases, and 6 bases separated the two germline ends. The CDR3 DNA sequence: TGTGCCAGCAGCTTAGAGGCCGTCTATGGCTACACCTTC. Protein sequence: CASSLEAVYGYTF.

In its sample, this clone was seen once. The J gene is TRBJ2-7, the V gene TRBV5-8; D call uncertain. From germline, CDR1 is SGHTS and CDR2 YDEGEE. CDR3 length: 16 residues. Trimming took off 1 base at V and 3 bases at J, with 17 bases between the two ends. CDR3 bases: TGTGCCAGCAGCTTGATTTCAAGGGTATGGGGCTACGAGCAGTACTTC. Encoded protein: CASSLISRVWGYEQYF.

This chain uses TRBV5-1 with TRBJ1-6; D possibly corresponds to TRBD1 (6 bases). The CDR3 runs 14 residues. Trimming shortened V by 0 bases and J by 7 bases, and 8 bases separated the two germline ends. From germline, CDR1 is SGHRS and CDR2 YFSETQ. CDR3 amino acids: CASSLGQENSPLHF. Written as DNA, the CDR3 is TGCGCCAGCAGCTTGGGACAGGAGAATTCACCCCTCCACTTT.

The rearrangement links TRBV7-9 to TRBJ1-2; 9 bases map to TRBD1. Trimming at V came to 4 bases and at J to 7 bases, leaving 4 bases not matched to a gene. The CDR3 sequence is 13 residues long. Looked up from germline, CDR1 is SEHNR and CDR2 is FQNEAQ (reference sequence). CDR3 in amino acids: CASSSGTGSGYTF. The CDR3 DNA follows: TGTGCCAGCAGCTCCGGGACAGGGAGTGGCTACACCTTC.

The J gene is TRBJ2-5, the V gene TRBV3-1 (or the pseudogene TRBV3-2); 10 bases fit TRBD2. Looked up from germline, CDR1 is LGHDT and CDR2 is YNNKEL (reference sequence). Unmatched junction bases numbered 2, after V lost 4 bases and J lost 0 bases. CDR3 length equals 15 residues. CDR3 loop: CASSLSGGNQETQYF. CDR3 coding DNA: TGTGCCAGCAGCCTTAGCGGGGGGAACCAAGAGACCCAGTACTTC.

This rearrangement joins TRBV10-3 to TRBJ1-5; D not resolved. V was pared by 8 bases and J by 7 bases, with 12 bases between. CDR1 and CDR2 (germline): ENHRY, SYGVKD. The CDR3 sequence is 12 residues long. Here the CDR3 reads CAIGMADQPQHF. The CDR3 nucleotides are TGTGCCATCGGAATGGCGGACCAGCCCCAGCATTTT.

In the case of this clone: In the same sample, other DNA sequences code for this CDR3. CDR3 DNA: TGTGCCAGCAGTTTTTTGGGTTACGAGCAGTACTTC. Translation: CASSFLGYEQYF. The chain recombines TRBV27 with TRBJ2-7; no definite D call. The CDR3 has 12 residues. The V gene lost 3 bases and the J gene lost 4 bases, with 7 bases spanning the gap. In germline, CDR1 is MNHEY, CDR2 SMNVEV (reference sequence).

Only one count was recorded for this clone. The V call is TRBV29-1, the J call TRBJ1-3; D uncertain. Looked up from germline, CDR1 is SQVTM and CDR2 is ANQGSEA. V was pared by 8 bases and J by 1 base, with 9 bases between. The CDR3 loop spans 12 amino acids. CDR3 DNA: TGCAGCATGAGGACTTCTGGAAACACCATATATTTT. It translates to CSMRTSGNTIYF.

This chain uses TRBV3-1 (or the pseudogene TRBV3-2) with TRBJ1-4; 8 bases agree with TRBD1. The germline CDR1 and CDR2 sequences are LGHDT and YNNKEL (reference sequence). V lost 4 bases and J lost 5; bases outside the gene matches: 3. This CDR3 spans 14 amino acids. CDR3 coding DNA: TGTGCCAGCAGCCCACGACAGGGGAATGAAAAACTGTTTTTT. The encoded protein is CASSPRQGNEKLFF.

This chain uses TRBV6-5 with TRBJ2-7; TRBD1 agrees at 7 bases. The germline gives CDR1 MNHEY, CDR2 SVGAGI. V shed 6 bases and J 0 bases; nucleotides not matched to a gene: 5. This CDR3 is built from 14 residues. As DNA, the CDR3 is TGTGCCAGCAGCCTGACAGGGCCCTCCTACGAGCAGTACTTC. Protein sequence: CASSLTGPSYEQYF.

The V call is TRBV6-5, the J call TRBJ1-6; 9 bases fit TRBD1. Germline trimming cut 6 bases from V and 7 bases from J; bases unmatched to any gene: 7. Germline-derived CDR1 and CDR2 are MNHEY and SVGAGI. There are 15 residues in the CDR3. CDR3 DNA sequence: TGTGCCAGCAGCCAAACCGGGACAGGGAATTCACCCCTCCACTTT. Protein product: CASSQTGTGNSPLHF.

The gene calls are TRBV19 and TRBJ1-3, with TRBD1 matching over 7 bases. V shed 3 bases and J 2 bases; nucleotides not matched to a gene: 1. CDR3 length: 14 amino acids. Per germline, CDR1 LNHDA and CDR2 SQIVND (reference sequence). In DNA, the CDR3 is TGTGCCAGTAGTATTACAGGGGCTGGAAACACCATATATTTT. It specifies CASSITGAGNTIYF.

Written as DNA, the CDR3 is TGTGCCAGCAGCTCCGGGACAGACCTTTCCTACGAGCAGTACTTC. Its protein is CASSSGTDLSYEQYF. The chain recombines TRBV7-9 with TRBJ2-7; 7 bases fit TRBD1. V lost 4 bases, J lost 1 base, and 7 bases stayed unmatched. This CDR3 is built from 15 residues. From germline, CDR1 is SEHNR and CDR2 FQNEAQ (reference sequence).

The chain combines TRBV6-5 with TRBJ1-3; tentative D call: TRBD1 (5 bases). Trimming cost V 2 bases and J 7 bases, with 9 bases left between them. Germline V gives CDR1 MNHEY, CDR2 SVGAGI. The CDR3 is made up of 13 amino acids. CDR3 amino acids: CASSYGKGNTIYF. For the CDR3, the DNA is TGTGCCAGCAGTTACGGCAAGGGGAACACCATATATTTT.

The chain employs TRBV7-9 and TRBJ1-1; D not resolved. The CDR3 is 13 residues long. Trimming pared 1 base from V and 1 base from J, leaving 4 bases between. Germline V gene data show CDR1 as SEHNR and CDR2 as FQNEAQ (reference sequence). CDR3 residues: CASSLVRNTEAFF. The CDR3 coding sequence is TGTGCCAGCAGCTTAGTGAGGAACACTGAAGCTTTCTTT.